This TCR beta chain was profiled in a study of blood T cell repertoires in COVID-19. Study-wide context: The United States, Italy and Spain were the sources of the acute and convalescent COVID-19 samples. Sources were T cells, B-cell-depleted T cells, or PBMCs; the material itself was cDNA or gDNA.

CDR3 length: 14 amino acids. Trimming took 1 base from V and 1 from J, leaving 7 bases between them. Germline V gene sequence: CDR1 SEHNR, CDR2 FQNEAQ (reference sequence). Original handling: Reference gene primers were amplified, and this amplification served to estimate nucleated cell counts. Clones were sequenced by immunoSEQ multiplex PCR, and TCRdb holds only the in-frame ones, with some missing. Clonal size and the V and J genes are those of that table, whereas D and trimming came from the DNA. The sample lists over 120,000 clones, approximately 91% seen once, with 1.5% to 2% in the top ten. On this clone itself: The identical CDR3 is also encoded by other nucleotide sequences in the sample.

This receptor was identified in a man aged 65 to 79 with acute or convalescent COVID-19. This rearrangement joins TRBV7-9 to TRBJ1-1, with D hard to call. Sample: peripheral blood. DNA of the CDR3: TGTGCCAGCAGCTTAGGAGCCCAGAACACTGAAGCTTTCTTT. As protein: CASSLGAQNTEAFF. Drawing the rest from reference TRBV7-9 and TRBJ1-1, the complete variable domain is DTGVSQNPRHKITKRGQNVTFRCDPISEHNRLYWYRQTLGQGPEFLTYFQNEAQLEKSRLLSDRFSAERPKGSFSTLEIQRTEQGDSAMYLCASSLGAQNTEAFFGQGTRLTVV.